The source of this T cell receptor (beta chain) is a study of blood T cells in healthy people across ages. The germline V gene encodes CDR1 MDHEN and CDR2 SYDVKM. This CDR3 contains 14 residues. Trimming cost V 8 bases and J 4 bases, with 17 bases left between them. PCR was performed a second time for about 7 to 12 cycles using a sample-barcoded 5' primer and a J-beta primer mix. TCRdb redid the calling of the 5' RACE reads with MiXCR, one entry per CDR3 protein. The sample consists of around 1.5 million distinct CDR3 sequences, approximately 32% of them appearing once. Study-level findings and limits: CMV infection status of these donors was not known.

A remark on this clonotype: Its antigen remains unknown.

The chain links TRBV28 to TRBJ1-1, with a possible D match to TRBD1 (5 bases). The source is a woman aged 25 to 39 in good health. Sequencing was performed on blood. CDR3 in DNA: TGTGCCAGCGGCCAAGGGCCCGGGGGCACTGAAGCTTTCTTT. It specifies CASGQGPGGTEAFF.